This entry lists 12 T cell receptor beta chains sequenced from one sample in a study of shared clonotypes between healthy human individuals. Sequencing was performed with immunoSEQ multiplex PCR; in TCRdb, only in-frame clones are kept and a portion is missing. The table shows some 1 million clones, with around 76% occurring only once. Sequenced: memory CD4+ T cells sorted from blood. Specified subset: CD45RA-negative fraction. These receptors were collected from a man between 18 and 35 years old in good health.

The chain recombines TRBV18 with TRBJ2-3, with no clear D. This CDR3 is built from 13 residues. The germline gives CDR1 KGHSH, CDR2 LQKENI. Trimming took 5 bases from V and 2 from J, leaving 8 bases between them. This chain's CDR3 is CASSAFNTDTQYF. The CDR3 DNA reads TGTGCCAGCTCAGCCTTTAACACAGATACGCAGTATTTT. The full variable domain, its missing parts supplied by reference TRBV18 and TRBJ2-3, is NAGVMQNPRHLVRRRGQEARLRCSPMKGHSHVYWYRQLPEEGLKFMVYLQKENIIDESGMPKERFSAEFPKEGPSILRIQQVVRGDSAAYFCASSAFNTDTQYFGPGTRLTVL.

Only one count was recorded for this clone. The chain has TRBV28 and TRBJ1-2; the D is unclear. The CDR3 runs 12 residues. V was pared by 3 bases and J by 5 bases, with 7 bases between. CDR1 is MDHEN and CDR2 is SYDVKM in the germline V gene. This CDR3 is CASSLEVYGYTF. The CDR3 nucleotides are TGTGCCAGCAGTTTGGAGGTTTATGGCTACACCTTC.

This sequence joins TRBV6-5 and TRBJ1-1; TRBD1 aligns across 7 bases. V was pared by 7 bases and J by 3 bases, with 5 bases of the junction left unmatched. The CDR3 runs to 13 residues. CDR1 and CDR2 from the germline V gene are MNHEY and SVGAGI. The chain's CDR3 is CASTLGQYTEAFF. In nucleotides, the CDR3 is TGTGCCAGCACCCTGGGACAGTACACTGAAGCTTTCTTT.

The gene calls are TRBV2 and TRBJ1-1; D is uncertain. Germline V gene data show CDR1 as SNHLY and CDR2 as FYNNEI. The CDR3 loop spans 12 amino acids. V was trimmed by 3 bases and J by 4 bases, leaving 6 bases between them. CDR3 region: CASSEGITEAFF. The DNA for the CDR3 is TGTGCCAGCAGTGAGGGTATCACTGAAGCTTTCTTT.

The V and J genes are TRBV11-2 and TRBJ2-7; D call uncertain. The CDR3 loop spans 14 amino acids. Per the germline V gene, CDR1 is SGHAT and CDR2 is FQNNGV. V lost 6 bases, J lost 0 bases, and 12 bases lay in between. The CDR3: CASSSAAFSYEQYF. CDR3 in DNA: TGTGCCAGCAGTTCGGCAGCTTTCTCCTACGAGCAGTACTTC.

This clone was detected only a few times. The chain links TRBV11-2 to TRBJ2-1; perhaps TRBD2 as D (7 bases). V was cut by 5 bases and J by 0 bases, with 17 bases left in between. The germline CDR1 and CDR2 sequences are SGHAT and FQNNGV. The length of the CDR3 is 17 residues. CDR3 sequence reads: CASSQRGGAGSYNEQFF. The CDR3 DNA is TGTGCCAGCAGCCAGAGAGGGGGGGCGGGCTCCTACAATGAGCAGTTCTTC.

This clone has a handful of counts. The V gene is TRBV10-3, the J gene TRBJ1-1, with D unclear. V dropped 3 bases and J dropped 0 bases, with 8 bases sitting between them. Germline-derived CDR1 and CDR2 are ENHRY and SYGVKD. This CDR3 region has 14 residues. CDR3 nucleotide sequence: TGTGCCATCAGTGAAGTCAGACTGAACACTGAAGCTTTCTTT. Translating gives CAISEVRLNTEAFF.

The chain combines TRBV27 with TRBJ1-6, with 7 bases aligning to TRBD1. J was trimmed by 7 bases and V by 3 bases; bases with no gene match: 6. This CDR3 has 15 amino acids. In germline, CDR1 is MNHEY, CDR2 SMNVEV (reference sequence). CDR3 coding DNA: TGTGCCAGCAGTTTGGAGGGGGCTGGAAATTCACCCCTCCACTTT. This encodes CASSLEGAGNSPLHF.

The chain couples TRBV7-9 to TRBJ2-7; maybe TRBD1 (5 bases). The V end lost 5 bases, the J end lost 4 bases, and 9 bases lay between the germline ends. There are 12 residues in the CDR3. The germline gives CDR1 SEHNR, CDR2 FQNEAQ (reference sequence). The CDR3 nucleotides read TGTGCCAGCAGCCCGGACAATTACGAGCAGTACTTC. Translation gives CASSPDNYEQYF.

CDR3 loop: CASTQGLAGGEQFF. DNA for the CDR3: TGCGCCAGCACCCAAGGACTCGCGGGGGGTGAGCAGTTCTTC. The V call is TRBV5-1, the J call TRBJ2-1, with 8 bases matching TRBD2. The J segment lost 9 bases and the V segment lost 6 bases, leaving 11 bases of the junction unmatched. The CDR3 consists of 14 residues. In germline, CDR1 is SGHRS, CDR2 YFSETQ.

As DNA, the CDR3 is TGTGCCAGCAGCCCGAGCCGACAGGGGGCACGAGAGACCCAGTACTTC. Its translation is CASSPSRQGARETQYF. The chain links TRBV7-8 to TRBJ2-5, with 10 bases aligning to TRBD1. The CDR3 extends over 16 amino acids. Germline-derived CDR1 and CDR2 are SGHVS and FQNEAQ. Trimming removed 5 bases from V and 4 bases from J; junction bases left unmatched: 10.

V is TRBV5-1 and J is TRBJ2-5, with TRBD1 matching 8 bases. The DNA end favors TRBJ2-7, so the J call may be wrong. The CDR3 runs to 18 residues. Looked up from germline, CDR1 is SGHRS and CDR2 is YFSETQ. For the CDR3, the DNA is TGCGCCAGCAGCTCCGGACAGGGCAACTATCGAAGGACCTACGAGCAGTACTTC. Its protein is CASSSGQGNYRRTYEQYF.